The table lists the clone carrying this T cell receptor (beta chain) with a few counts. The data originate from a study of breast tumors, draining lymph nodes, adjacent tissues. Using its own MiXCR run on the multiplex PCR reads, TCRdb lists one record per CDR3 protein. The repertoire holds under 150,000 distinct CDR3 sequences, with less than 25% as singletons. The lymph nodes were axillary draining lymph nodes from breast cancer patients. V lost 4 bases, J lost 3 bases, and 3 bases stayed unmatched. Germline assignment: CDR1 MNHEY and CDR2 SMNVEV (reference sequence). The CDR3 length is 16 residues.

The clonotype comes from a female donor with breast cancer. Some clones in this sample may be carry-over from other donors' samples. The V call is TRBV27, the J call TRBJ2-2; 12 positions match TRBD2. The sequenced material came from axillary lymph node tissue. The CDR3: CASSSSGRADTGELFF. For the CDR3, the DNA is TGTGCCAGCAGTTCTAGCGGGAGGGCCGACACCGGGGAGCTGTTTTTT.